These T cell receptor beta chains were read from a single sample in a study of cytomegalovirus exposure and HLA in healthy donors. This table comes from immunoSEQ multiplex PCR, and its TCRdb copy is limited to in-frame clones, with some not included. The data show around 300,000 clones, with roughly 86% seen just once and approximately 0.9% held by the top ten. The sequenced material came from PBMCs. These TCRs come from a man aged 25-45 years in good health and CMV-seronegative. The CDR3 runs from the conserved cysteine through the conserved F or W. The D gene is left open where the match is weak. The size of a clone is reported for some rows only, either as once, few or many, or as a class for expanded clones.

j_call | v_call | d_call | clone_size | cdr3_aa | cdr3_nt
TRBJ2-7 | TRBV4-1 | NA | NA | CASSQWLTSISYEQYF | TGCGCCAGCAGCCAATGGTTGACATCTATCTCCTACGAGCAGTACTTC
TRBJ2-5 | TRBV5-4 | TRBD2 | NA | CASSLPTSGGWLGTQYF | TGTGCCAGCAGCTTGCCGACTAGCGGGGGATGGTTAGGGACCCAGTACTTC
TRBJ2-7 | TRBV27 | TRBD1 | NA | CASRPGQGYEQYF | TGTGCCAGCAGACCTGGACAGGGGTACGAGCAGTACTTC
TRBJ1-5 | TRBV6-1 | TRBD1 | NA | CASSERQGSSNQPQHF | TGTGCCAGCAGTGAGCGACAGGGGTCGTCAAATCAGCCCCAGCATTTT
TRBJ2-2 | TRBV19 | NA | NA | CASTRWGSNVPGELFF | TGTGCCAGTACCCGTTGGGGCAGCAACGTTCCCGGGGAGCTGTTTTTT
TRBJ1-4 | TRBV7-9 | TRBD1 | NA | CASTSSRDRVNEKLFF | TGTGCCAGCACCTCCTCCCGGGACAGGGTGAATGAAAAACTGTTTTTT
TRBJ2-5 | TRBV27 | TRBD2 | NA | CASSLYGGGETQYF | TGTGCCAGCAGTTTATATGGGGGGGGAGAGACCCAGTACTTC
TRBJ1-1 | TRBV6-1 | NA | NA | CASRRQPNTEAFF | TGTGCCAGCAGAAGACAGCCGAACACTGAAGCTTTCTTT
TRBJ1-1 | TRBV5-1 | TRBD1 | NA | CASSLGSGTGATEAFF | TGCGCCAGCAGCTTGGGATCCGGGACAGGGGCGACTGAAGCTTTCTTT
TRBJ2-3 | TRBV6-5 | TRBD2 | once | CASSSIAGGTDTQYF | TGTGCCAGCAGTTCCATAGCGGGGGGCACAGATACGCAGTATTTT
TRBJ1-5 | TRBV19 | TRBD1 | NA | CASSTDQGAAQPQHF | TGTGCCAGTAGTACCGACCAGGGGGCTGCTCAGCCCCAGCATTTT
TRBJ2-3 | TRBV4-1 | TRBD2 | NA | CASSQPRLAGGKADTQYF | TGCGCCAGCAGCCAACCCCGACTAGCGGGGGGGAAAGCAGATACGCAGTATTTT
TRBJ2-1 | TRBV6-5 | NA | once | CASSYPDTFYNEQFF | TGTGCCAGCAGTTACCCGGACACCTTCTACAATGAGCAGTTCTTC
TRBJ1-5 | TRBV6-1 | NA | NA | CASSVVPGNQPQHF | TGTGCCAGCAGTGTGGTACCGGGCAATCAGCCCCAGCATTTT
TRBJ2-3 | TRBV29-1 | TRBD2 | NA | CSAQGLADSSTDTQYF | TGCAGCGCCCAGGGACTAGCGGACTCTAGCACAGATACGCAGTATTTT
TRBJ2-1 | TRBV5-4 | NA | NA | CASSLLLSGPNNEQFF | TGTGCCAGCAGCTTGTTGCTTTCAGGGCCTAACAATGAGCAGTTCTTC
TRBJ1-2 | TRBV10-2 | NA | NA | CASSESGAALANYGYTF | TGCGCCAGCAGTGAGTCTGGGGCAGCCCTGGCTAACTATGGCTACACCTTC